The 32 T cell receptor beta chains in this list originate from one sample, sequenced in a study of shared clonotypes between healthy human individuals. Sequencing was performed with immunoSEQ multiplex PCR; in TCRdb, only in-frame clones are kept and a portion is missing. The sample holds millions of clones, around 93% seen once. The naive CD8 population came from CD45RO-negative cells selected for CCR7, without terminally differentiated effector memory CD45RA+ cells. Sequencing used naive CD8+ T cells from PBMCs. These receptors all stem from a man younger than 35 in good health. Some clones in this sample may be carry-over from other donors' samples.

The chain joins TRBV5-5 to TRBJ1-1; TRBD1 aligns across 7 bases. This CDR3 comprises 14 residues. Looked up from germline, CDR1 is SGHKS and CDR2 is YYEKEE (reference sequence). Losses at the gene ends were 5 bases for V and 0 bases for J; bases not matched to a gene: 4. CDR3 nucleotides: TGTGCCAGCAGTAACGACAGGGTGAACACTGAAGCTTTCTTT. Encoded protein: CASSNDRVNTEAFF.

Comments on this clone: The sample carries other DNA sequences with the same CDR3. The J gene is TRBJ2-7, the V gene TRBV7-2; tentative D call: TRBD2 (5 bases). Per the germline V gene, CDR1 is SGHTA and CDR2 is FQGNSA. CDR3 length: 12 amino acids. The V gene lost 4 bases and the J gene lost 2 bases, with 6 bases spanning the gap. Here the CDR3 reads CASSSGTYEQYF. The CDR3 region has the DNA TGTGCCAGCAGCTCGGGGACCTACGAGCAGTACTTC.

This chain joins TRBV7-2 and TRBJ2-5; a possible D gene is TRBD1 (5 bases). Germline lookup yields CDR1 SGHTA and CDR2 FQGNSA. Trimming shortened V by 1 base and J by 4 bases, and 16 bases separated the two germline ends. The length of the CDR3 is 16 residues. The CDR3, as DNA: TGTGCCAGCAGCTTAGTCTTAGGGGATAGACGAGAGACCCAGTACTTC. It specifies CASSLVLGDRRETQYF. The whole variable domain, filled in from reference TRBV7-2 and TRBJ2-5, reads GAGVSQSPSNKVTEKGKDVELRCDPISGHTALYWYRQSLGQGLEFLIYFQGNSAPDKSGLPSDRFSAERTGGSVSTLTIQRTQQEDSAVYLCASSLVLGDRRETQYFGPGTRLLVL.

The chain recombines TRBV7-9 with TRBJ1-1, with D unclear. V dropped 3 bases and J dropped 7 bases, with 9 bases sitting between them. The CDR3 is 12 amino acids. Germline CDR1 and CDR2: SEHNR and FQNEAQ (reference sequence). This CDR3 reads CASSFENYEAFF. The CDR3 DNA sequence: TGTGCCAGCAGCTTTGAGAACTATGAAGCTTTCTTT. The whole variable domain, filled in from reference TRBV7-9 and TRBJ1-1, reads DTGVSQNPRHKITKRGQNVTFRCDPISEHNRLYWYRQTLGQGPEFLTYFQNEAQLEKSRLLSDRFSAERPKGSFSTLEIQRTEQGDSAMYLCASSFENYEAFFGQGTRLTVV.

In DNA, the CDR3 is TGTGCCAGCAGCCGACAGGGGCGGGCTTTCTTT. The encoded protein is CASSRQGRAFF. The rearrangement links TRBV14 to TRBJ1-1; 8 bases align to TRBD1. The CDR3 contains 11 residues. Germline values: CDR1 SGHDN, CDR2 FVKESK. J lost 11 bases, V lost 4 bases, and 3 bases had no gene match.

J is TRBJ1-5 and V is TRBV27, with a weak D call TRBD1 (5 bases). The V gene's germline CDR1 is MNHEY and CDR2 SMNVEV (reference sequence). V shed 2 bases and J shed 4 bases, with 6 bases lying between them. The CDR3 is 13 residues long. CDR3 nucleotides: TGTGCCAGCAGTTTAAAGGGGAATCAGCCCCAGCATTTT. This codes for CASSLKGNQPQHF.

This clone has only one observation. The chain links TRBV27 to TRBJ2-1, with D possibly being TRBD1 or TRBD2 (5 bases each). CDR3 size: 15 residues. The V end was cut by 6 bases, the J end by 7 bases, with 19 bases between. The germline V gene encodes CDR1 MNHEY and CDR2 SMNVEV (reference sequence). CDR3 protein: CASRPLRDPDNEQFF. In DNA form, the CDR3 reads TGTGCCAGCAGACCTCTCCGGGACCCGGATAATGAGCAGTTCTTC.

This clone came up a few times. The chain joins TRBV7-9 to TRBJ1-1; weak D call: TRBD1 (6 bases). Per the germline V gene, CDR1 is SEHNR and CDR2 is FQNEAQ (reference sequence). The V gene lost 5 bases and the J gene lost 0 bases, with 16 bases spanning the gap. The CDR3 is 16 residues long. This chain's CDR3 is CASSHPDGDMNTEAFF. CDR3 nucleotide sequence: TGTGCCAGCAGCCATCCCGACGGGGACATGAACACTGAAGCTTTCTTT.

CDR3 nucleotide sequence: TGCGCCAGCAGCCCCCCGGACAGGGTTGGGGTCAATGAGCAGTTCTTC. Its translation is CASSPPDRVGVNEQFF. The chain uses TRBV5-1 and TRBJ2-1; TRBD1 matches at 8 bases. J lost 6 bases, V lost 4 bases, and 12 bases had no gene match. The CDR3 contains 16 residues. From germline, CDR1 is SGHRS and CDR2 YFSETQ.

This clone was picked up one time. This sequence joins TRBV19 and TRBJ1-4, with 8 bases that match TRBD1. CDR1 and CDR2 (germline): LNHDA, SQIVND (reference sequence). This CDR3 contains 13 residues. V shed 7 bases, J shed 12 bases, and the junction held 10 bases outside the gene matches. The DNA for the CDR3 is TGTGCCAGTACTCCCTACGGACAGGGACAACTGTTTTTT. Translation gives CASTPYGQGQLFF.

The chain is built from TRBV9 and TRBJ1-3, with D perhaps TRBD1 (5 bases). Between the trimmed V and J ends, which lost 3 bases and 2 bases, there was a span of 12 bases. The CDR3 extends over 15 amino acids. Germline loops: CDR1 SGDLS, CDR2 YYNGEE. In DNA, the CDR3 is TGTGCCAGCAGCGCACAGGAGTTCCCTGGAAACACCATATATTTT. It specifies CASSAQEFPGNTIYF.

The chain links TRBV4-2 to TRBJ2-7, with TRBD1 matching over 8 bases. This CDR3 contains 13 residues. In germline, CDR1 is LGHNA, CDR2 YNFKEQ. After removal of 4 bases from V and 2 bases from J, the junction contained 1 base not matched to a gene. The CDR3 bases are TGTGCCAGCAGCCCACAGGGGGCCTACGAGCAGTACTTC. As protein: CASSPQGAYEQYF.

The chain employs TRBV30 and TRBJ1-1; no clear D. V was trimmed by 0 bases and J by 5 bases, leaving 16 bases between them. This CDR3 has 15 amino acids. Germline loops: CDR1 GTSNPN, CDR2 SVGIG (reference sequence). In DNA, the CDR3 is TGTGCCTGGAGTGTTAGGTCGCGGTCCGGGACTGAAGCTTTCTTT. The encoded protein is CAWSVRSRSGTEAFF.

The chain joins TRBV12-2 to TRBJ2-5; no check of the table's D call, TRBD2, against the DNA was made. TRBV12-2 is classified as a pseudogene. The CDR3 contains 14 residues. The CDR3 coding sequence is TGTGCAAGTCGCTTATGGCCACGGGAAGAGACCCAGTACTTC. Residues: CASRLWPREETQYF.

Comments on this clone: The same CDR3 is also encoded by other DNA sequences in this sample. The rearrangement uses TRBV27 and TRBJ2-1, with D possibly matching TRBD2 (5 bases). Trimming stripped 3 bases from V and 3 bases from J, with 9 bases between. The CDR3 length is 14 residues. The germline V gene has CDR1 MNHEY and CDR2 SMNVEV (reference sequence). The CDR3 sequence: CASSLLGVYNEQFF. The CDR3, as DNA: TGTGCCAGCAGTTTGCTGGGAGTCTACAATGAGCAGTTCTTC.

The chain links TRBV11-2 to TRBJ2-7; D may be TRBD1 or TRBD2 (6 bases each). Germline values: CDR1 SGHAT, CDR2 FQNNGV. Between the trimmed V and J ends, which lost 3 bases and 0 bases, there was a span of 18 bases. The CDR3 runs to 17 residues. CDR3 region: CASSFPLGGRTSYEQYF. The CDR3 nucleotides are TGTGCCAGCAGCTTTCCCCTAGGGGGGAGGACCTCCTACGAGCAGTACTTC.

The V gene is TRBV2, the J gene TRBJ2-2; possible D gene TRBD2, 5 bases. This CDR3 contains 11 residues. Germline V gene lookup returns CDR1 SNHLY and CDR2 FYNNEI. V lost 9 bases to trimming and J lost 4 bases, with 6 bases between them. CDR3: CARGSTGELFF. DNA of the CDR3: TGTGCCAGGGGGAGCACCGGGGAGCTGTTTTTT. Full variable domain (rest looked up from reference TRBV2 and TRBJ2-2): EPEVTQTPSHQVTQMGQEVILRCVPISNHLYFYWYRQILGQKVEFLVSFYNNEISEKSEIFDDQFSVERPDGSNFTLKIRSTKLEDSAMYFCARGSTGELFFGEGSRLTVL.

The genes are TRBV5-6 and TRBJ2-3; D is undetermined. V lost 0 bases to trimming and J lost 4 bases, with 9 bases between them. There are 14 residues in the CDR3. Germline values: CDR1 SGHDT, CDR2 YYEEEE. DNA of the CDR3: TGTGCCAGCAGCTTGGTAGGTTTCGCAGATACGCAGTATTTT. Translated, it gives CASSLVGFADTQYF.

The chain recombines TRBV15 with TRBJ2-7; a possible D gene is TRBD2 (5 bases). Germline CDR1 and CDR2: LNHNV and YYDKDF (reference sequence). V dropped 1 base and J dropped 3 bases, with 13 bases sitting between them. The CDR3 consists of 15 residues. In DNA, the CDR3 is TGTGCCACCAGCAGAGGAGGAGGAGACCACTACGAGCAGTACTTC. Its translation: CATSRGGGDHYEQYF.

This chain links TRBV5-1 with TRBJ2-7, with TRBD1 identical over 8 bases. V lost 2 bases and J lost 9; bases outside the gene matches: 13. Per the germline V gene, CDR1 is SGHRS and CDR2 is YFSETQ. The CDR3 has 15 amino acids. The CDR3 loop reads CASSFGQGAVDGQYF. The CDR3 nucleotides are TGCGCCAGCAGCTTCGGGCAGGGGGCCGTCGACGGGCAGTACTTC.

This chain uses TRBV10-3 with TRBJ1-4, with a tentative D call TRBD1 (6 bases). Looked up from germline, CDR1 is ENHRY and CDR2 is SYGVKD. This CDR3 comprises 17 residues. The germline V and J ends were trimmed by 2 bases and 0 bases, with 13 bases remaining between them. Here the CDR3 DNA reads TGTGCCATCAGTGAGGAGGGACAACCTGCAACTAATGAAAAACTGTTTTTT. Amino acid sequence: CAISEEGQPATNEKLFF.

The J gene is TRBJ2-1, the V gene TRBV6-6; D remains ambiguous. Germline V gives CDR1 MNHNY, CDR2 SVGAGI (reference sequence). The CDR3 length is 14 residues. The germline V and J ends were trimmed by 4 bases and 8 bases, with 15 bases remaining between them. The chain's CDR3 is CASSFTLRADEQFF. The DNA of the CDR3 is TGTGCCAGCAGTTTCACCTTAAGGGCCGATGAGCAGTTCTTC.

This sequence joins TRBV7-2 and TRBJ2-2; 7 bases are shared with TRBD1. Germline V lookup: CDR1 SGHTA, CDR2 FQGNSA. Losses at the gene ends were 5 bases for V and 2 bases for J; bases not matched to a gene: 11. The CDR3 covers 17 residues. For the CDR3, the DNA is TGTGCCAGCAGCCAGCTTAAGACAGGGCTTAACACCGGGGAGCTGTTTTTT. Its translation: CASSQLKTGLNTGELFF.

The V and J genes are TRBV13 and TRBJ2-1; no clear D gene. Germline V gives CDR1 PRHDT, CDR2 FYEKMQ (reference sequence). The CDR3 has 15 residues. V lost 5 bases and J lost 0, with 11 bases in between. The CDR3 sequence: CASSQDRGSYNEQFF. The CDR3 DNA reads as TGTGCCAGCAGCCAAGACCGCGGCTCCTACAATGAGCAGTTCTTC.

DNA for the CDR3: TGTGCCAGCAGCTCCTCCGCGGGAGGATACGAGCAGTACTTC. Residues: CASSSSAGGYEQYF. The V call is TRBV11-2, the J call TRBJ2-7; 8 nucleotides agree with TRBD2. J lost 4 bases, V lost 4 bases, and 6 bases had no gene match. This CDR3 is built from 14 residues. Per germline, CDR1 SGHAT and CDR2 FQNNGV.

The rearrangement uses TRBV19 and TRBJ1-1, with D possibly being TRBD1 (5 bases). The V gene's germline CDR1 is LNHDA and CDR2 SQIVND (reference sequence). The CDR3 has 17 amino acids. The V and J ends lost 3 bases and 4 bases respectively, with 21 bases between them. The CDR3 DNA is TGTGCCAGTAGTATTGTGATGGTCAGCAGGGATGGCACTGAAGCTTTCTTT. This encodes CASSIVMVSRDGTEAFF.

This clone was counted once. The V and J genes are TRBV28 and TRBJ1-5; D is ambiguous. V lost 1 base and J 0 bases, leaving 10 bases between the germline ends. Germline V gene sequence: CDR1 MDHEN, CDR2 SYDVKM. There are 16 residues in the CDR3. DNA of the CDR3: TGTGCCAGCAGTTTATTGGTTGGGGATAGCAATCAGCCCCAGCATTTT. This gives the protein CASSLLVGDSNQPQHF. Full variable domain (missing parts from reference TRBV28 and TRBJ1-5): DVKVTQSSRYLVKRTGEKVFLECVQDMDHENMFWYRQDPGLGLRLIYFSYDVKMKEKGDIPEGYSVSREKKERFSLILESASTNQTSMYLCASSLLVGDSNQPQHFGDGTRLSIL.

This clone was recorded only once. This chain links TRBV28 with TRBJ2-7; D possibly corresponds to TRBD2 (6 bases). V was shortened by 8 bases and J by 2 bases, with 13 bases between the two germline ends. This CDR3 has 13 residues. The germline V gene encodes CDR1 MDHEN and CDR2 SYDVKM. In DNA form, the CDR3 reads TGTGCCAGCGCCGGACTACCTGCCTACGAGCAGTACTTC. Residues: CASAGLPAYEQYF. The complete variable domain, with remaining parts taken from reference TRBV28 and TRBJ2-7, reads DVKVTQSSRYLVKRTGEKVFLECVQDMDHENMFWYRQDPGLGLRLIYFSYDVKMKEKGDIPEGYSVSREKKERFSLILESASTNQTSMYLCASAGLPAYEQYFGPGTRLTVT.

A remark on this clone: The sample holds other DNA sequences that translate to the same CDR3. This rearrangement joins TRBV28 to TRBJ2-7, with 8 bases matching TRBD2. V lost 6 bases to trimming and J lost 2 bases; unmatched junction nucleotides: 6. This CDR3 comprises 14 residues. The germline CDR1 and CDR2 sequences are MDHEN and SYDVKM. CDR3 coding DNA: TGTGCCAGCAGGACGGGGGGGCCTACCTACGAGCAGTACTTC. It encodes CASRTGGPTYEQYF.

This clone was counted once. The chain carries TRBV6-5 and TRBJ1-1, with D perhaps matching TRBD1 (6 bases). The germline V gene has CDR1 MNHEY and CDR2 SVGAGI. V was trimmed by 8 bases and J by 4 bases, leaving 17 bases between them. The CDR3 extends over 14 amino acids. In DNA, the CDR3 is TGTGCCAGCGGTGGGGGGCGTAGGAGCACTGAAGCTTTCTTT. This encodes CASGGGRRSTEAFF.

This rearrangement joins TRBV27 to TRBJ1-5; the D is unclear. CDR1 and CDR2 from the germline V gene are MNHEY and SMNVEV (reference sequence). The CDR3 covers 15 residues. Trimming took off 5 bases at V and 2 bases at J, with 13 bases between the two ends. CDR3 sequence: CASSQEMGGNQPQHF. CDR3 bases: TGTGCCAGCAGTCAGGAGATGGGAGGCAATCAGCCCCAGCATTTT.

This clone appeared a single time. The rearrangement joins TRBV4-3 to TRBJ1-5, with D unclear. CDR1 is LGHNA and CDR2 is YSLEER in the germline V gene. Deletions cut 0 bases from V and 3 bases from J, with 12 bases between. This CDR3 has 16 residues. The CDR3 reads CASSQDVGTFNQPQHF. The CDR3, as DNA: TGCGCCAGCAGCCAAGATGTTGGCACGTTCAATCAGCCCCAGCATTTT.